This paragraph reports one T cell receptor beta chain. Its specificity is not known. This record comes from a study of T cells after yellow fever vaccination. As for the study in general: With SMART-Seq v4 Ultra Low Input, the fractions containing low cell numbers were prepared.

TCRdb reanalysed the 5' RACE reads using MiXCR and keeps one entry per CDR3 protein. The sample has just over 250,000 distinct CDR3 sequences, around 4.9% seen once. CDR1 and CDR2 (germline): ENHRY, SYGVKD. V gave up 5 bases and J gave up 6 bases; unmatched junction bases: 4. This CDR3 has 14 amino acids. Study-level points and caveats: The secondary response was weaker, and its peak arrived faster, on day 5 versus 15.

This chain links TRBV10-3 with TRBJ2-3; 11 bases are shared with TRBD2. The sequencing used CD4+ T cells sorted from PBMCs, collected on the day of the yellow fever booster vaccination. This clonotype was obtained from a man younger than 35 who received the YFV17D yellow fever vaccine. CDR3 region: CAISLRLAGDTQYF. The CDR3 bases are TGTGCCATCAGTCTCAGACTAGCGGGGGATACGCAGTATTTT.